The 27 T cell receptor beta chains below come from one sample, sequenced in a study of T-cell reconstitution after alpha-beta-depleted transplantation in children. The TCRbeta library was prepared with unique molecular identifiers. TCRdb analysed the PCR reads with MiXCR anew, one entry per CDR3 protein. The sample includes fewer than 150,000 distinct CDR3 sequences, about 9.6% seen only once; the top ten take more than 20%. This sample comprised PBMCs, mostly from graft donor cells, obtained 180 days after TCRalphabeta/CD19-depleted stem cell transplant. These receptors were taken from a girl under two years old who had a stem cell transplant for combined immunodeficiency, so the T cells may come from the graft donor.

The chain has TRBV5-5 and TRBJ1-2; a possible D gene is TRBD1 (6 bases). The length of the CDR3 is 15 residues. Germline values: CDR1 SGHKS, CDR2 YYEKEE (reference sequence). V was shortened by 1 base and J by 5 bases, with 15 bases between the two germline ends. This CDR3 is CASSLTGLSGYGYTF. The CDR3 coding sequence is TGTGCCAGCAGCTTGACAGGGTTATCAGGGTATGGCTACACCTTC.

For the CDR3, the DNA is TGTGCCAGCAGTTTAGTGGGGAGGGAGACCCAGTACTTC. Translating it yields CASSLVGRETQYF. The chain has TRBV12-3 or TRBV12-4 and TRBJ2-5, with D possibly being TRBD2 (6 bases). The CDR3 extends over 13 amino acids. Trimming took 1 base from V and 5 from J, leaving 8 bases between them.

The V gene is TRBV7-2, the J gene TRBJ2-3; D gene unclear. This CDR3 spans 15 amino acids. CDR1 is SGHTA and CDR2 is FQGNSA in the germline V gene. V lost 3 bases and J 2 bases, leaving 12 bases between the germline ends. Here the CDR3 reads CASSFLDGYTDTQYF. CDR3 nucleotide sequence: TGTGCCAGCAGCTTTCTGGACGGATACACAGATACGCAGTATTTT.

This clonotype was seen many times. J is TRBJ2-1 and V is TRBV10-3; unclear D gene. With 2 bases removed from V and 12 bases from J, the gap between germline ends came to 11 bases. The CDR3 loop spans 12 amino acids. Germline-derived CDR1 and CDR2 are ENHRY and SYGVKD. The CDR3, as DNA: TGTGCCATCAGTGAGACCAGCCCCTGGCAGTTCTTC. It translates to CAISETSPWQFF.

In its sample, this clonotype was seen a few times. The chain employs TRBV3-1 and TRBJ2-5; no clear D gene. The CDR3 totals 12 residues. Germline V CDR1 and CDR2: LGHDT, YNNKEL (reference sequence). The V end was cut by 2 bases, the J end by 5 bases, with 6 bases between. CDR3 in amino acids: CASSQSRETQYF. Written as DNA, the CDR3 is TGTGCCAGCAGCCAAAGTCGGGAGACCCAGTACTTC.

This clonotype was detected once. V usage is TRBV5-5 and J usage is TRBJ2-3, with 11 bases fitting TRBD1. The CDR3 is 15 amino acids. Germline CDR1 SGHKS, CDR2 YYEKEE (reference sequence). After removal of 4 bases from V and 3 bases from J, the junction contained 4 bases not matched to a gene. The CDR3 nucleotides are TGTGCCAGCAGCCGGGGACAGGGGGTTACAGATACGCAGTATTTT. Amino acids: CASSRGQGVTDTQYF. Supplemented by reference TRBV5-5 and TRBJ2-3, the full variable domain reads DAGVTQSPTHLIKTRGQQVTLRCSPISGHKSVSWYQQVLGQGPQFIFQYYEKEERGRGNFPDRFSARQFPNYSSELNVNALLLGDSALYLCASSRGQGVTDTQYFGPGTRLTVL.

The chain has TRBV20-1 and TRBJ2-1; D call uncertain. CDR1 and CDR2 from the germline V gene are DFQATT and SNEGSKA (reference sequence). This CDR3 comprises 13 residues. Trimming stripped 5 bases from V and 0 bases from J, with 8 bases between. CDR3 nucleotides: TGCAGTGCTTCCCCCAACTCCTACAATGAGCAGTTCTTC. This sequence encodes CSASPNSYNEQFF.

The genes are TRBV7-9 and TRBJ2-2, with D perhaps matching TRBD1 (5 bases). Trimming shortened V by 2 bases and J by 1 base, and 14 bases separated the two germline ends. The CDR3 totals 17 residues. CDR1 is SEHNR, CDR2 FQNEAQ, per germline (reference sequence). This CDR3 is CASSLPSTVLNTGELFF. CDR3 bases: TGTGCCAGCAGCTTACCGTCGACAGTCCTGAACACCGGGGAGCTGTTTTTT. Full variable domain (outside the CDR3, taken from reference TRBV7-9 and TRBJ2-2): DTGVSQNPRHKITKRGQNVTFRCDPISEHNRLYWYRQTLGQGPEFLTYFQNEAQLEKSRLLSDRFSAERPKGSFSTLEIQRTEQGDSAMYLCASSLPSTVLNTGELFFGEGSRLTVL.

The chain links TRBV6-5 to TRBJ2-4; the D gene is possibly TRBD1 (5 bases). This CDR3 has 15 residues. Deletions cut 0 bases from V and 7 bases from J, with 13 bases between. In germline, CDR1 is MNHEY, CDR2 SVGAGI. The CDR3 loop reads CASSYSIGVQNIQYF. CDR3 coding DNA: TGTGCCAGCAGTTACTCGATAGGGGTGCAGAACATTCAGTACTTC.

The V call is TRBV7-2, the J call TRBJ2-3; possibly TRBD2 for D (5 bases). Germline CDR1 SGHTA, CDR2 FQGNSA. The CDR3 spans 13 residues. Trimming cost V 5 bases and J 8 bases, with 14 bases left between them. This CDR3 is CASSPGTSFTQYF. The CDR3 bases are TGTGCCAGCAGCCCGGGAACCTCGTTTACGCAGTATTTT.

The chain employs TRBV28 and TRBJ1-4, with a tentative D call TRBD1 (6 bases). The germline gives CDR1 MDHEN, CDR2 SYDVKM. The CDR3 has 12 residues. Trimming took 2 bases from V and 8 from J, leaving 6 bases between them. In nucleotides, the CDR3 is TGTGCCAGCAGTTTAAGGGGGGAAAAACTGTTTTTT. Translated, it gives CASSLRGEKLFF.

Turning to this clonotype: This sequence may be a read error, since a much larger clone differs from it by one base. The V gene is TRBV27, the J gene TRBJ2-7; 10 bases align to TRBD1. The CDR3 spans 14 residues. Germline V CDR1 and CDR2: MNHEY, SMNVEV (reference sequence). V shed 8 bases, J shed 2 bases, and the junction held 6 bases outside the gene matches. CDR3 nucleotides: TGTGCCAGCGGGAGACAGGGGGCAACCTACGAGCAGTACTTC. Translating it yields CASGRQGATYEQYF.

There are a few counts of this clonotype. The V and J genes are TRBV20-1 and TRBJ2-7; D is uncertain. This CDR3 spans 15 amino acids. The V gene lost 2 bases and the J gene lost 2 bases, with 16 bases spanning the gap. Germline V lookup: CDR1 DFQATT, CDR2 SNEGSKA (reference sequence). The CDR3 coding sequence is TGCAGTGCTAGATCCTACCGGGCCCAGACCTACGAGCAGTACTTC. Translating gives CSARSYRAQTYEQYF.

This clonotype came up a few times. The chain joins TRBV10-3 to TRBJ1-2, with unresolved D. Per the germline V gene, CDR1 is ENHRY and CDR2 is SYGVKD. V dropped 1 base and J dropped 2 bases, with 8 bases sitting between them. This CDR3 has 14 residues. The CDR3 DNA reads as TGTGCCATCAGTGAGTGGGCCGAAAACTATGGCTACACCTTC. Protein: CAISEWAENYGYTF.

This chain links TRBV10-3 with TRBJ1-2; D unresolved. Trimming removed 2 bases from V and 7 bases from J, with 11 bases in between. Germline V gives CDR1 ENHRY, CDR2 SYGVKD. The CDR3 contains 13 residues. The CDR3 reads CAISEPYSGGYTF. The CDR3 DNA reads TGTGCCATCAGTGAGCCCTACAGCGGTGGCTACACCTTC.

Only a few counts were recorded for this clonotype. The DNA for the CDR3 is TGTGCCAGCAGTTCCGGAGACAGGAGCTCTGGAAACACCATATATTTT. Translating it yields CASSSGDRSSGNTIYF. The genes are TRBV12-3 or TRBV12-4 and TRBJ1-3; a possible D gene is TRBD1 (6 bases). The CDR3 runs 16 residues. V shed 4 bases and J shed 0 bases, with 13 bases lying between them.

The rearrangement joins TRBV20-1 to TRBJ2-3, with D uncertain. The CDR3 is 14 residues long. Germline CDR1 DFQATT, CDR2 SNEGSKA (reference sequence). V was cut by 0 bases and J by 6 bases, with 13 bases left in between. The CDR3 DNA follows: TGCAGTGCTAGAGAGTTAGGGATCGCGGATACGCAGTATTTT. The encoded protein is CSARELGIADTQYF.

This clonotype was found many times. One end of the junction varies from germline; a read error may be responsible. The rearrangement joins TRBV12-3 or TRBV12-4 to TRBJ2-7, with 7 bases that match TRBD1. The CDR3 sequence is 13 residues long. The CDR3 is CASSLGQTYEQYF. The CDR3 DNA reads TGCGCCAGCAGCTTGGGACAGACCTACGAGCAGTACTTC.

This clonotype was observed a handful of times. A read error may account for a junction end that differs from germline. The rearrangement joins TRBV6-4 to TRBJ2-1, with TRBD1 as a possible D gene (7 bases). The CDR3 sequence is 18 residues long. The germline V gene encodes CDR1 MRHNA and CDR2 SNTAGT. The CDR3 loop reads CTSSGGTVRDSSYNEQFF. The DNA for the CDR3 is TGTACCAGCAGTGGGGGGACAGTTCGGGACAGCTCCTACAATGAGCAGTTCTTC.

The chain carries TRBV28 and TRBJ1-5; no clear D. Germline-derived CDR1 and CDR2 are MDHEN and SYDVKM. This CDR3 has 17 amino acids. The V end lost 3 bases, the J end lost 0 bases, and 15 bases lay between the germline ends. CDR3 coding DNA: TGTGCCAGCAGTTTTTTCGGCTTGGGGTATAGCAATCAGCCCCAGCATTTT. It codes for CASSFFGLGYSNQPQHF.

V usage is TRBV12-3 or TRBV12-4 and J usage is TRBJ1-5; a weak D match, TRBD1 (5 bases). The CDR3 loop spans 12 amino acids. V was shortened by 6 bases and J by 7 bases, with 10 bases between the two germline ends. CDR3 loop: CASSRSGQPQHF. CDR3 sequence (DNA): TGTGCCAGCAGCCGCTCAGGGCAGCCCCAGCATTTT.

V gene TRBV5-4 combines with J gene TRBJ2-3; TRBD2 is a possible D gene (5 bases). Trimming left V 0 bases short and J 5 bases short, with 16 bases between. Germline V gene lookup returns CDR1 SGHNT and CDR2 YYREEE (reference sequence). The length of the CDR3 is 16 residues. CDR3 coding DNA: TGTGCCAGCAGCTTGGCTAGCATTCGGATTGAAGATACGCAGTATTTT. As protein: CASSLASIRIEDTQYF.

This clonotype was seen a few times. This chain links TRBV12-3 or TRBV12-4 with TRBJ2-4; D is possibly TRBD2 (6 bases). Trimming pared 3 bases from V and 2 bases from J, leaving 8 bases between. The CDR3 consists of 14 residues. DNA for the CDR3: TGTGCCAGCAGTTTGGGGGGTACCAAAAACATTCAGTACTTC. It yields the protein CASSLGGTKNIQYF.

The rearrangement joins TRBV7-9 to TRBJ2-1; 11 bases are shared with TRBD2. The trim removed 2 bases at V and 7 bases at J, leaving 10 bases unmatched. The CDR3 has 17 residues. Germline V CDR1 and CDR2: SEHNR, FQNEAQ (reference sequence). CDR3 sequence reads: CASSLREASGRQNEQFF. CDR3 in DNA: TGTGCCAGCAGCTTACGGGAAGCTAGCGGGAGGCAGAATGAGCAGTTCTTC.

In its sample, this clonotype was seen a few times. The J gene is TRBJ1-2, the V gene TRBV5-1, with 10 nucleotides matching TRBD1. This CDR3 contains 15 residues. Unmatched junction bases numbered 7, after V lost 4 bases and J lost 4 bases. Germline V gene lookup returns CDR1 SGHRS and CDR2 YFSETQ. Written as DNA, the CDR3 is TGCGCCAGCAGCCTGGGACAGGGGACCCTCTATGGCTACACCTTC. Translated, it gives CASSLGQGTLYGYTF.

In this sample, this clonotype turned up many times. J is TRBJ1-3 and V is TRBV5-5; unclear D gene. Deletions cut 7 bases from V and 0 bases from J, with 17 bases between. Germline assignment: CDR1 SGHKS and CDR2 YYEKEE (reference sequence). This CDR3 has 16 residues. CDR3 amino acids: CASPPPWRLSGNTIYF. The CDR3 coding sequence is TGTGCCAGCCCGCCACCGTGGCGCCTCTCTGGAAACACCATATATTTT.

V is TRBV10-3 and J is TRBJ2-2; TRBD1 might be the D (7 bases). The CDR3 runs to 15 residues. Germline values: CDR1 ENHRY, CDR2 SYGVKD. With 7 bases removed from V and 4 bases from J, the gap between germline ends came to 16 bases. The CDR3 loop is CAIKEGYRGTGELFF. The CDR3 nucleotides read TGTGCCATCAAGGAGGGGTACAGGGGCACCGGGGAGCTGTTTTTT.